Each of the 14 T cell receptor beta chains below was sequenced from the same sample in a study of T cell changes during pregnancy in multiple sclerosis (dated by TCRdb to the late 2010s). Receptors were amplified or captured by the immunoSEQ multiplex PCR assay. TCRdb took over this immuneACCESS table, retaining in-frame rearrangements with V and J assigned. Such tables are incomplete; in checked studies, under half of the missing clones stem from an unresolved V gene, and the remainder is unexplained. The sample data list about 99,000 clones, and 92% of these were observed just once. The ten largest make up roughly 0.93% of the sample. Sequencing used peripheral blood, obtained after pregnancy. These receptors were taken from a female donor with multiple sclerosis, enrolled in a pregnancy study.

This rearrangement joins TRBV21-1 to TRBJ1-4; the listed D gene, TRBD1, was not tested against the DNA. TRBV21-1 is flagged as a pseudogene. The CDR3 runs to 16 residues. The CDR3 sequence: CASSRTGKGTNEKLFF. The CDR3 DNA reads as TGTGCCAGCAGTAGGACAGGGAAAGGAACTAATGAAAAACTGTTTTTT.

The V call is TRBV6-6, the J call TRBJ2-6; no clear D. This CDR3 region has 15 residues. Germline V gene sequence: CDR1 MNHNY, CDR2 SVGAGI (reference sequence). Trimming pared 0 bases from V and 0 bases from J, leaving 3 bases between. CDR3 sequence reads: CASSYSGSGANVLTF. In nucleotides, the CDR3 is TGTGCCAGCAGTTACTCCGGCTCTGGGGCCAACGTCCTGACTTTC.

There are a few counts of this clone. The sample contains more than one DNA sequence encoding this CDR3. CDR3 DNA: TGTGCCAGCAGTGAGACAGGGGGGTCCTACAATGAGCAGTTCTTC. Residues: CASSETGGSYNEQFF. The gene calls are TRBV25-1 and TRBJ2-1; 9 bases line up with TRBD1. From germline, CDR1 is MGHDK and CDR2 SYGVNS. Germline trimming cut 3 bases from V and 1 base from J; bases unmatched to any gene: 1. CDR3 size: 15 residues. Using reference TRBV25-1 and TRBJ2-1 for the parts outside the CDR3, the full variable domain is EADIYQTPRYLVIGTGKKITLECSQTMGHDKMYWYQQDPGMELHLIHYSYGVNSTEKGDLSSESTVSRIRTEHFPLTLESARPSHTSQYLCASSETGGSYNEQFFGPGTRLTVL.

The chain combines TRBV5-1 with TRBJ2-7; TRBD2 matches at 9 bases. Per germline, CDR1 SGHRS and CDR2 YFSETQ. The CDR3 length is 15 residues. J was trimmed by 1 base and V by 3 bases; bases with no gene match: 5. CDR3 loop: CASSYGTSRSYEQYF. In DNA form, the CDR3 reads TGCGCCAGCAGCTACGGGACTAGCAGATCCTACGAGCAGTACTTC.

This clone occurred once. The chain joins TRBV5-1 to TRBJ2-2; 7 nucleotides line up with TRBD1. The germline CDR1 and CDR2 sequences are SGHRS and YFSETQ. J lost 4 bases, V lost 1 base, and 1 base had no gene match. The CDR3 has 14 residues. CDR3 sequence (DNA): TGCGCCAGCAGCTTGCAGGGGGTCACCGGGGAGCTGTTTTTT. Translated, it gives CASSLQGVTGELFF.

The V gene is TRBV11-2, the J gene TRBJ1-4; possible D gene TRBD1, 6 bases. Germline CDR1 reads SGHAT; CDR2 reads FQNNGV. The CDR3 consists of 16 residues. V shed 3 bases and J shed 3 bases, with 14 bases lying between them. The CDR3 loop is CASSLLLQGPNEKLFF. CDR3 nucleotides: TGTGCCAGCAGCTTGCTATTACAGGGTCCTAATGAAAAACTGTTTTTT.

The CDR3 reads CASSSLHEQFF. CDR3 coding DNA: TGTGCCAGCAGCTCCCTCCATGAGCAGTTCTTC. This sequence joins TRBV5-4 and TRBJ2-1, with no clear D. Deletions cut 3 bases from V and 8 bases from J, with 6 bases between. CDR1 is SGHNT, CDR2 YYREEE, per germline (reference sequence). There are 11 residues in the CDR3.

CDR3 in amino acids: CASSISGLVVAGELFF. The CDR3 nucleotides read TGTGCCAGCAGTATTTCGGGTCTGGTAGTCGCCGGGGAGCTGTTTTTT. The chain uses TRBV28 and TRBJ2-2; D is ambiguous. V was clipped by 5 bases and J by 6 bases, with 19 bases between them. This CDR3 spans 16 amino acids. CDR1 MDHEN and CDR2 SYDVKM come from the germline V gene.

The CDR3 loop reads CASSRGRVYEQYF. Written as DNA, the CDR3 is TGTGCCAGTAGTCGCGGCAGGGTCTACGAGCAGTACTTC. The chain joins TRBV19 to TRBJ2-7; possible D gene TRBD1, 5 bases. CDR3 size: 13 residues. Germline V gene data show CDR1 as LNHDA and CDR2 as SQIVND (reference sequence). Trimming stripped 5 bases from V and 3 bases from J, with 11 bases between.

The CDR3: CASSLREEGWETQYF. DNA for the CDR3: TGCGCCAGCAGCCTCCGAGAGGAGGGTTGGGAGACCCAGTACTTC. The J gene is TRBJ2-5, the V gene TRBV4-1, with D possibly TRBD2 on 6 matching bases. Germline lookup yields CDR1 MGHRA and CDR2 YSYEKL. Trimming stripped 4 bases from V and 5 bases from J, with 17 bases between. The CDR3 loop spans 15 amino acids.

J is TRBJ1-5 and V is TRBV15; TRBD1 is a possible D gene (5 bases). The length of the CDR3 is 15 residues. The V end lost 3 bases, the J end lost 0 bases, and 9 bases lay between the germline ends. CDR1 and CDR2 (germline): LNHNV, YYDKDF (reference sequence). In DNA form, the CDR3 reads TGTGCCACCAGCAGGACAGTCGATAGCAATCAGCCCCAGCATTTT. It yields the protein CATSRTVDSNQPQHF.

The chain couples TRBV2 to TRBJ2-3; 9 bases map to TRBD2. CDR1 is SNHLY and CDR2 is FYNNEI in the germline V gene. This CDR3 has 15 amino acids. V was clipped by 2 bases and J by 6 bases; unmatched bases: 6. CDR3 nucleotides: TGTGCCAGCAGTGAACTGGGCGGGGGGGCTGATACGCAGTATTTT. It encodes CASSELGGGADTQYF.

The CDR3 spells CASSSTRNEQFF. CDR3 coding DNA: TGTGCCAGCAGCTCCACCCGGAATGAGCAGTTCTTC. This chain joins TRBV7-9 and TRBJ2-1; D remains ambiguous. This CDR3 spans 12 amino acids. Trimming removed 4 bases from V and 7 bases from J, with 8 bases in between. Germline V gene data show CDR1 as SEHNR and CDR2 as FQNEAQ (reference sequence).

The chain joins TRBV7-3 to TRBJ2-5, with 8 positions matching TRBD2. The CDR3 runs to 15 residues. With 5 bases clipped from V and 5 bases from J, the junction kept 10 bases outside the gene matches. Germline V lookup: CDR1 SGHTA, CDR2 FQGTGA. The CDR3 sequence is CASSPTGRAAETQYF. The CDR3 DNA follows: TGTGCCAGCAGCCCTACCGGGAGGGCCGCGGAGACCCAGTACTTC.